The clone carrying this TCR beta chain was recorded at least ten times. The antigen remains unidentified. TCRdb reprocessed the RACE reads via MiXCR and lists one record per CDR3 protein. The sample has approximately 89,000 distinct CDR3 sequences, roughly 10% seen once. The time point denotes: patch test 2, 6 weeks after DPC sensitization. Treatment reported: therapeutic diphenylcyclopropenone sensitization with weekly scalp DPC. This entry comes from a study of human T cells and chemical hapten exposure. Study outcomes and limitations: Patch test score showed a positive correlation with PT1 expanded TCR counts. TCRs exceeding a frequency of 1 in 1000 stayed unchanged under DPC sensitization.

The CDR3 contains 17 residues. V lost 2 bases and J lost 9, with 20 bases in between. Germline CDR1 and CDR2: MGHRA and YSYEKL. The sequence came from a woman aged 25 to 45 with alopecia areata. Some clones in this sample may be carry-over from other donors' samples. This specimen consisted of whole blood, obtained in connection with sensitization to the hapten diphenylcyclopropenone (DPC). The chain uses TRBV4-1 and TRBJ1-6, with D hard to call. CDR3 protein: CASSQSFGLDLTSPLHF. CDR3 nucleotides: TGCGCCAGCAGCCAATCCTTTGGATTGGACTTGACTTCACCCCTCCACTTT.